This TCR beta chain stems from a study of response to subunit inactivated influenza vaccine. TCRdb re-derived calls from the RT-PCR reads in MiXCR, one entry per CDR3 protein. Altogether around 570,000 distinct CDR3 sequences are present, 6.5% to 8% being singletons, with the ten largest covering roughly 13%. The CDR3 has 14 amino acids. Germline CDR1 and CDR2: LGHDT and YNNKEL (reference sequence). Deletions cut 5 bases from V and 4 bases from J, with 15 bases between. There are a few counts of this clonotype. The J gene is TRBJ2-7, the V gene TRBV3-1; D is uncertain. The starting material was PBMCs from blood, obtained roughly 24 months after vaccination. The clonotype comes from a man aged 50-75 years who received an inactivated influenza vaccine. CDR3 nucleotide sequence: TGTGCCAGCAGCTCCGGGCCCATGATGTACGAGCAGTACTTC. Translation: CASSSGPMMYEQYF.